This T cell receptor (beta chain) was profiled in a study of cytomegalovirus exposure and HLA in healthy donors. Study-wide results and limits: Most observed TCR sequences were rare, whereas some public TCRs were detected in many donors. Within the approximately 110 validation repertoires, first-cohort TCR clusters tended to co-occur, according to a later analysis. In vitro work confirmed that a few CMV-associated chains recognize CMV antigens. With high specificity and sensitivity, the classifier reportedly diagnosed cytomegalovirus status.

Measured with immunoSEQ multiplex PCR; TCRdb has only the in-frame clones, and not every one. This table has about 400,000 clones, roughly 89% appearing once. To note about this clone: Its antigen is as yet unknown.

CDR1 is MNHEY, CDR2 SMNVEV, per germline (reference sequence). J gave up 1 base and V 6 bases, and 8 bases lay outside the gene matches. This CDR3 has 15 residues. This clonotype was sampled from a woman between 18 and 29 years old in good health and CMV-seronegative. The rearrangement joins TRBV27 to TRBJ1-2; 7 bases fit TRBD1. The sequenced sample consisted of PBMCs. The CDR3 sequence is CASSLEGGLNYGYTF. DNA of the CDR3: TGTGCCAGCAGCCTTGAAGGGGGCCTTAACTATGGCTACACCTTC.